The clone carrying this T cell receptor (beta chain) has a count of ten or more. Its target is unknown. The read ends 3 residues before the CDR3 terminus; that terminus is restored from the germline J gene. CDR1 and CDR2 from the germline V gene are SGHTA and FQGTGA. The CDR3 consists of 14 residues. Trimming stripped 5 bases from V and 2 bases from J, with 13 bases between. Using immunoSEQ multiplex PCR, the repertoire was profiled, and TCRdb retains in-frame clones only, with some absent. Observed in the sample are about 66,000 clones, none of them singletons. This sample is drawn from a study of T cell clonality in common variable immunodeficiency. Study-level points and caveats: Reportedly, TCR beta sequences from common variable immunodeficiency showed fewer deletions and N-nucleotide insertions.

The sequenced material came from peripheral blood mononuclear cells. This receptor was taken from a person aged 18 to 70 in good health. The genes are TRBV7-3 and TRBJ2-7, with D maybe TRBD2 (6 bases). This CDR3 is CASSVAVGAYEQYF. The covered CDR3 bases are TGTGCCAGCAGCGTAGCGGTCGGAGCCTACGAG.